The text below deals with one T cell receptor beta chain. What it binds is unknown. Generated by immunoSEQ multiplex PCR, the TCRdb table keeps only in-frame clones and is missing some. The sample has over 45,000 clones; 86% are singletons. This record belongs to a study of PD-L1 blockade in urothelial cancer. As for the study in general: Across blood samples, T cells had a median count of around 140,000. Study-level points and caveats: By 3 weeks, tumor-associated blood clones had expanded more in durable-benefit patients.

The V and J ends lost 0 bases and 5 bases, in that order; junction bases with no gene match: 6. This CDR3 has 16 residues. Germline-derived CDR1 and CDR2 are SGHRS and YFSETQ. Time point denoted: pretreatment peripheral blood. This receptor was identified in a man aged 60-69 years with urothelial cancer. V is TRBV5-1 and J is TRBJ2-7, with 12 bases aligning to TRBD2. The sample in question was PBMCs, obtained around atezolizumab (anti-PD-L1) treatment. This CDR3 reads CASSLGTSGKKNEQYF. In DNA form, the CDR3 reads TGCGCCAGCAGCTTGGGGACTAGCGGGAAAAAGAACGAGCAGTACTTC.